This T cell receptor beta chain came from a study of T cell clonality in common variable immunodeficiency. Each donor provided roughly 4.5 to 8 ml of heparinized whole blood. Germline loops: CDR1 DFQATT, CDR2 SNEGSKA (reference sequence). V lost 6 bases to trimming and J lost 7 bases; unmatched junction nucleotides: 11. This CDR3 region has 13 residues. The assay was immunoSEQ multiplex PCR, and TCRdb's table has in-frame clones only and misses some. Sampling found about 52,000 clones, none seen once. This clone was seen ten or more times. The read ends 3 residues before the CDR3 terminus; that terminus is restored from the germline J gene.

This TCR was sampled from a person aged 18 to 70 in good health. Material: peripheral blood mononuclear cells. The V gene is TRBV20-1, the J gene TRBJ1-2; TRBD1 agrees at 7 bases. The sequenced CDR3 bases are TGCAGTGCAAATGGACAGGTTCTCTTTGGC. Its translation: CSANGQVLFG. The CDR3 in its entirety is CSANGQVLFGYTF.